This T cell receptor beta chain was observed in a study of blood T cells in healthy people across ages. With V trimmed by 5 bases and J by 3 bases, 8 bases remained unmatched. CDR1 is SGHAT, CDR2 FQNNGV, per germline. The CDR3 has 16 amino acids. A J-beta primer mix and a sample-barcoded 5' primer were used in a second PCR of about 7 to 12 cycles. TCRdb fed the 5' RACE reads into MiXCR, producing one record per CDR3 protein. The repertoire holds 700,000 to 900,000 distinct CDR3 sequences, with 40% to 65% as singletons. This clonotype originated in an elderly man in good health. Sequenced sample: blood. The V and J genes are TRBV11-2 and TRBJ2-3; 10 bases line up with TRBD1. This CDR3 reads CASSTWTGGLTDTQYF. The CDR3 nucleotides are TGTGCCAGCAGCACATGGACAGGGGGTTTAACAGATACGCAGTATTTT.